This T cell receptor (beta chain) was obtained from a study of T cell responses to AZD1222 COVID-19 vaccine. Points on this clone: Its antigen remains unknown.

TCRdb's table, derived via immunoSEQ multiplex PCR, lists solely in-frame clones and lacks some. This table holds 140,000 or so clones, about 89% found once. The length of the CDR3 is 15 residues. Germline V gene lookup returns CDR1 MNHEY and CDR2 SMNVEV (reference sequence). V lost 2 bases and J lost 0; bases outside the gene matches: 1. Study outcomes and limitations: The study found Spike-specific TCR breadth and depth rose after two AZD1222 doses. Among spike-specific TCRs, nearly half reportedly target unmutated variant regions.

Sequences were derived from peripheral blood, sampled on day 0 of AZD1222 vaccination. V is TRBV27 and J is TRBJ2-1, with TRBD2 matching over 7 bases. The receptor was isolated from an adult in good health. DNA for the CDR3: TGTGCCAGCAGTTTACTAGCGGTCTCCTACAATGAGCAGTTCTTC. This encodes CASSLLAVSYNEQFF.